One TCR beta chain is described in this entry. Its antigen remains unknown. This specimen comes from a study of T-cell reconstitution after alpha-beta-depleted transplantation in children. Points from the study as a whole: At the one-year point after transplant, T-cell counts and TCRbeta diversity were found to come mostly from T cells that had been newly produced. Alpha-beta T cells about two months after transplant reportedly derived from several hundred expanded graft clones. TCRbeta diversity was high at day 60 in some patients (a result of surviving recipient T cells and thymic progenitors).

Trimming cost V 6 bases and J 2 bases, with 11 bases left between them. The CDR3 loop spans 13 amino acids. Construction of the TCRbeta library involved unique molecular identifiers. TCRdb analysed the PCR reads with MiXCR anew, one entry per CDR3 protein. Of roughly 400,000 distinct CDR3 sequences listed, around two fifths were seen once; the top ten hold 27%. Sample: PBMCs, taken before TCRalphabeta/CD19-depleted stem cell transplant. This sequence joins TRBV12-3 or TRBV12-4 and TRBJ2-7; D may be TRBD1 (6 bases). This clonotype originated in a girl between 2 and 10 years old with aplastic anemia, due to receive a stem cell transplant. The CDR3 DNA sequence: TGTGCCAGCAGACTTGGACAGCCCTACGAGCAGTACTTC. It translates to CASRLGQPYEQYF.